The T cell receptor beta chain described here comes from a study of T cell responses to AZD1222 COVID-19 vaccine. Some clones are missing from TCRdb's copy, which holds only in-frame ones; the method was immunoSEQ multiplex PCR. The repertoire holds some 110,000 clones, 75% to 90% seen once, with 6.5% to 7.5% in the top ten. General study findings and limits: Within unmutated variant regions lay the reported targets of nearly half of spike-specific TCRs. Repertoire sampling occurred only after the peak T cell response. Among AZD1222 vaccinees, only 6 or 7 were seropositive at baseline.

Timing groups of about 4 and about 12 weeks for second doses were pooled. V trimming: 4 bases; J trimming: 3 bases; junction bases outside the gene matches: 9. The CDR3 has 16 amino acids. Per germline, CDR1 SEHNR and CDR2 FQNEAQ (reference sequence). A remark on this clone: The target antigen is unknown.

The TCR was taken from an adult who received the AZD1222 COVID-19 vaccine. The input for sequencing was peripheral blood, taken 28 days after the second AZD1222 dose. This chain joins TRBV7-9 and TRBJ2-7; 10 bases match TRBD2. CDR3 region: CASSSTSGPLLYEQYF. The CDR3, as DNA: TGTGCCAGCAGCTCGACTAGCGGGCCACTACTCTACGAGCAGTACTTC.